These 5 T cell receptor beta chains came from one sample sequenced in a study of somatic mutations in cytotoxic T cells in rheumatoid arthritis (dated by TCRdb to 2016 to 2017). Library construction relied on the immunoSEQ multiplex PCR assay. Imported from immuneACCESS, the table was reduced by TCRdb to in-frame sequences with V and J called. These copies leave out some clones; in studies compared against another copy, an unresolved V gene accounts for under half, and the cause of the remainder is not known. In this sample the table shows approximately 12,000 clones, less than 80% of which occur a single time. The ten largest clones represent 9% to 10% of the sample. Sequences were obtained from CD8+ T cells sorted from blood. The receptors were sampled from a man aged 70 or older in good health.

This clone was observed a handful of times. CDR3 sequence reads: CASKREGSTDTQYF. The CDR3, as DNA: TGTGCCAGCAAGCGGGAGGGTAGCACAGATACGCAGTATTTT. This rearrangement joins TRBV6-4 to TRBJ2-3; 10 bases map to TRBD2. Germline V CDR1 and CDR2: MRHNA, SNTAGT. This CDR3 comprises 14 residues. The V segment lost 7 bases and the J segment 0 bases; nucleotides outside the gene matches: 1.

For this clone: Different DNA sequences within this sample yield the same CDR3. The chain uses TRBV27 and TRBJ1-1; possibly TRBD1 for D (6 bases). CDR1 is MNHEY and CDR2 is SMNVEV in the germline V gene (reference sequence). The CDR3 runs to 18 residues. The V and J ends lost 5 bases and 6 bases respectively, with 28 bases between them. CDR3 nucleotides: TGTGCCAGCAGTCACATCCTCCTGGGGGGCGGTTTTGGTCCTGAAGCTTTCTTT. Protein sequence: CASSHILLGGGFGPEAFF.

This chain links TRBV27 with TRBJ2-5; possibly TRBD1 for D (6 bases). There are 14 residues in the CDR3. V was pared by 2 bases and J by 5 bases, with 12 bases between. Germline CDR1 MNHEY, CDR2 SMNVEV (reference sequence). The DNA of the CDR3 is TGTGCCAGCAGTTTAGGGGGCGGATGGGAGACCCAGTACTTC. Translating gives CASSLGGGWETQYF.

By frequency in the sample, this clone is large. The chain links TRBV15 to TRBJ1-1; TRBD1 matches at 7 bases. This CDR3 has 15 amino acids. The germline V gene encodes CDR1 LNHNV and CDR2 YYDKDF (reference sequence). V was pared by 4 bases and J by 0 bases, with 5 bases of the junction left unmatched. CDR3 amino acids: CATSKGADMNTEAFF. Here the CDR3 DNA reads TGTGCCACCAGCAAGGGGGCAGACATGAACACTGAAGCTTTCTTT.

The V gene is TRBV7-6, the J gene TRBJ2-2, with D unresolved. CDR3 length: 16 residues. CDR1 and CDR2 (germline): SGHVS, FNYEAQ. The V and J ends lost 1 base and 6 bases respectively, with 15 bases between them. The CDR3 DNA reads TGTGCCAGCAGCTTAGTCTCGGGTGAGAATCCCGGGGAGCTGTTTTTT. Its translation is CASSLVSGENPGELFF.